What follows are 9 T cell receptor beta chains derived from one specimen sequenced in a study of shared clonotypes between healthy human individuals (dated by TCRdb to between 2020 and 2021). Library prep was done by the immunoSEQ multiplex PCR assay. Not all clones reach the TCRdb copy of this immuneACCESS table, which keeps in-frame sequences only. Checked studies attribute under half of the gap to unresolved V genes and leave the rest unexplained. The sample contains about 1 million clones, around 75% of them found a single time. The ten top clones hold about 1.5% of the sample. Material for sequencing was memory CD4+ T cells sorted from blood. The cell subset or site label on this specimen signifies: CD45RA-negative fraction. The receptors originated from a young man in good health.

The chain combines TRBV20-1 with TRBJ1-1; a weak D match, TRBD1 (5 bases). Between the trimmed V and J ends, which lost 3 bases and 10 bases, there was a span of 9 bases. The CDR3 runs 10 residues. Germline assignment: CDR1 DFQATT and CDR2 SNEGSKA (reference sequence). The CDR3 loop reads CSASPQGAFF. The CDR3 region has the DNA TGCAGTGCTAGTCCGCAGGGAGCTTTCTTT.

V and J are TRBV19 and TRBJ1-4; 8 positions agree with TRBD1. V was pared by 7 bases and J by 8 bases, with 12 bases of the junction left unmatched. The CDR3 runs 15 residues. Germline V lookup: CDR1 LNHDA, CDR2 SQIVND (reference sequence). The CDR3 bases are TGTGCCAGTACCACGGACAGGGCGCTTGGCGAAAAACTGTTTTTT. Amino acid sequence: CASTTDRALGEKLFF.

This clone has more than one count but fewer than ten. The gene calls are TRBV7-2 and TRBJ2-3; 9 bases match TRBD2. After removal of 6 bases from V and 6 bases from J, the junction contained 10 bases not matched to a gene. The CDR3 length is 15 residues. Germline lookup yields CDR1 SGHTA and CDR2 FQGNSA. DNA of the CDR3: TGTGCCAGCAGTTCGATAGCGGGAGTGGCCGATACGCAGTATTTT. This translates into CASSSIAGVADTQYF. Complete variable domain (other parts from reference TRBV7-2 and TRBJ2-3): GAGVSQSPSNKVTEKGKDVELRCDPISGHTALYWYRQSLGQGLEFLIYFQGNSAPDKSGLPSDRFSAERTGGSVSTLTIQRTQQEDSAVYLCASSSIAGVADTQYFGPGTRLTVL.

This clone was seen just once. The rearrangement joins TRBV10-3 to TRBJ2-7; maybe TRBD2 (6 bases). CDR1 is ENHRY and CDR2 is SYGVKD in the germline V gene. Between the trimmed V and J ends, which lost 3 bases and 2 bases, there was a span of 17 bases. The CDR3 has 16 residues. CDR3 DNA: TGTGCCATCAGTGATAAAAGGGACTCCGGAACCTACGAGCAGTACTTC. This codes for CAISDKRDSGTYEQYF.

The genes are TRBV6-1 and TRBJ1-2; 8 nucleotides align to TRBD1. This CDR3 has 14 amino acids. The germline CDR1 and CDR2 sequences are MNHNS and SASEGT. J gave up 4 bases and V 1 base, and 2 bases lay outside the gene matches. As DNA, the CDR3 is TGTGCCAGCAGTGAAGAAGGGACAGGCTATGGCTACACCTTC. It codes for CASSEEGTGYGYTF.

This clone appeared a single time. V usage is TRBV19 and J usage is TRBJ2-5, with 7 bases matching TRBD1. The CDR3 consists of 15 residues. Looked up from germline, CDR1 is LNHDA and CDR2 is SQIVND (reference sequence). The V gene end was trimmed by 6 bases and the J gene end by 5 bases; junction bases not matched to a gene: 12. The CDR3 region is CASSTTGKLTETQYF. CDR3 bases: TGTGCCAGTAGCACGACAGGGAAGTTGACGGAGACCCAGTACTTC.

The chain employs TRBV21-1 and TRBJ1-4. TRBV21-1 is tagged as a pseudogene. The CDR3 is made up of 19 amino acids. The CDR3 region is CASSNKEGRAVIEGEKLFF. CDR3 DNA sequence: TGTGCCAGCAGCAATAAGGAGGGGAGGGCCGTCATTGAAGGTGAAAAACTGTTTTTT.

The chain combines TRBV30 with TRBJ2-5; TRBD1 matches 7 bases. Germline V lookup: CDR1 GTSNPN, CDR2 SVGIG (reference sequence). J gave up 4 bases and V 7 bases, and 3 bases lay outside the gene matches. CDR3 length: 11 residues. The CDR3 DNA follows: TGTGCCTTCTCAGGGGGAGAGACCCAGTACTTC. Encoded protein: CAFSGGETQYF.

The chain couples TRBV7-9 to TRBJ1-3; 7 bases are shared with TRBD1. The CDR3 totals 15 residues. From germline, CDR1 is SEHNR and CDR2 FQNEAQ (reference sequence). Unmatched junction bases numbered 5, after V lost 3 bases and J lost 3 bases. The chain's CDR3 is CASSFGTANGNTIYF. Here the CDR3 DNA reads TGTGCCAGCAGCTTCGGGACAGCGAATGGAAACACCATATATTTT.